The TCR beta chain described here comes from a study of blood T cell repertoires in COVID-19. About the study: COVID-19 samples collected from the United States, Italy and Spain covered acute and convalescent phases. T cells, B-cell-depleted T cells, or PBMCs supplied cDNA or gDNA.

Germline-derived CDR1 and CDR2 are SGDLS and YYNGEE. CDR3 length: 15 residues. V shed 4 bases and J shed 3 bases, with 14 bases lying between them. Authors' data handling: Researchers report that nucleated cell counts were estimated from reference gene primer amplification. Some clones are missing from TCRdb's copy, which holds only in-frame ones; the method was immunoSEQ multiplex PCR. V and J calls and clone size come straight from that table; D and trimming were deduced from the DNA. The sample has a few hundred thousand clones, roughly 89% seen once. Donors were grouped by their self-reported clinical history.

The sequence was obtained from a woman in her 30s who had recovered from COVID-19. Input material: PBMCs or T cells enriched from blood (not recorded which). J is TRBJ1-3 and V is TRBV9; maybe TRBD1 (6 bases). CDR3 amino acids: CASSPQGRGGNTIYF. The CDR3 DNA is TGTGCCAGCAGCCCACAGGGCAGGGGTGGAAACACCATATATTTT.